This is a list of T cell receptor beta chains from one sample in a study of somatic mutations in cytotoxic T cells in rheumatoid arthritis. Clones were sequenced by immunoSEQ multiplex PCR, and TCRdb holds only the in-frame ones, with some missing. The table records roughly 12,000 clones, approximately 80% of them present only once. Sequenced input: CD8+ T cells sorted from blood. All receptors come from a man aged 50 to 60 in good health. Both conserved end residues are part of each CDR3.

J: TRBJ2-1
V: TRBV5-1
CDR3: CASSSAGGYNEQFF

J: TRBJ2-2
V: TRBV25-1
CDR3: CASSETGGSGELFF

J: TRBJ2-7
V: TRBV7-2
CDR3: CASSPTDWDWEQYF

J: TRBJ1-1
V: TRBV27
CDR3: CASSGRWQGNTEAFF

J: TRBJ2-3
V: TRBV4-1
CDR3: CASSQVASGSSQDTQYF

J: TRBJ2-5
V: TRBV7-8
CDR3: CASSDLSGLQETQYF

J: TRBJ1-3
V: TRBV5-1
CDR3: CASSPGQPSGNTIYF

J: TRBJ2-7
V: TRBV19
CDR3: CASSISGYEQYF

J: TRBJ1-2
V: TRBV5-8
CDR3: CASIPTGEDTF

J: TRBJ2-5
V: TRBV4-3
CDR3: CASSQELAGATETQYF

J: TRBJ2-2
V: TRBV4-1
CDR3: CASSQRGQGTTGELFF

J: TRBJ2-1
V: TRBV21-1
CDR3: CASSYGELGLAYEQFF

J: TRBJ1-5
V: TRBV7-9
CDR3: CASSLNTAINQPQHF

J: TRBJ2-1
V: TRBV4-2
CDR3: CASSQSSDRGINNEQFF

J: TRBJ2-3
V: TRBV7-9
CDR3: CASSFPAGLGTDTQYF

J: TRBJ2-1
V: TRBV27
CDR3: CASSPPGGLYNEQFF

J: TRBJ2-1
V: TRBV30
CDR3: CAWSQFGWDEQFF

J: TRBJ1-1
V: TRBV15
CDR3: CATSRSWGLVITEAFF

J: TRBJ2-1
V: TRBV7-3
CDR3: CASSLNQAGPSGYYNEQFF

J: TRBJ1-5
V: TRBV30
CDR3: CAWSEGWGNQPQHF

J: TRBJ1-5
V: TRBV10-3
CDR3: CAISGSGGDQPQHF

J: TRBJ1-1
V: TRBV10-1
CDR3: CASSEVGGLGTEAFF

J: TRBJ1-2
V: TRBV7-4
CDR3: CASSSPGRGRFGYTF

J: TRBJ1-5
V: TRBV6-5
CDR3: CASSTTGAQPQHF

J: TRBJ2-1
V: TRBV27
CDR3: CASSPFPGGSSYNEQFF

J: TRBJ2-1
V: TRBV30
CDR3: CAWNQDGVSTYNEQFF

J: TRBJ2-5
V: TRBV7-3
CDR3: CASSSLGRGTQETQYF

J: TRBJ2-1
V: TRBV7-2
CDR3: CASSGGLATSYNEQFF

J: TRBJ1-1
V: TRBV5-4
CDR3: CASSFWGNTEAFF

J: TRBJ2-7
V: TRBV7-3
CDR3: CASSLDRGHFDEQYF

J: TRBJ2-2
V: TRBV7-9
CDR3: CASSLARGPRGGELFF

J: TRBJ1-1
V: TRBV6-5
CDR3: CASSYSNRLNTEAFF

J: TRBJ2-1
V: TRBV6-5
CDR3: CASSRTGGGNEQFF

J: TRBJ1-6
V: TRBV9
CDR3: CASSVASGRELNSPLHF

J: TRBJ1-1
V: TRBV19
CDR3: CASRPSGFENTEAFF

J: TRBJ2-2
V: TRBV4-3
CDR3: CASSQDQAGAGRGELFF

J: TRBJ2-7
V: TRBV27
CDR3: CASSISGTGTYEQYF

J: TRBJ2-2
V: TRBV15
CDR3: CATSRDLQGQDTGELFF

J: TRBJ2-6
V: TRBV19
CDR3: CASSPDNYGANVLTF

J: TRBJ1-3
V: TRBV9
CDR3: CASSANRDSSGNTIYF

J: TRBJ1-4
V: TRBV10-2
CDR3: CASSVPPNEKLFF

J: TRBJ2-1
V: TRBV11-3
CDR3: CASSPLVTSGSPGNNEQFF

J: TRBJ2-4
V: TRBV4-2
CDR3: CASSQQNQWSDGKNIQYF

J: TRBJ2-1
V: TRBV29-1
CDR3: CSVEPVEQFF

J: TRBJ1-2
V: TRBV9
CDR3: CASSVGSGRTGDLYGYTF

J: TRBJ2-7
V: TRBV6-1
CDR3: CASSDKPGEQYF

J: TRBJ1-6
V: TRBV2
CDR3: CASSGQGMSSYNSPLHF

J: TRBJ1-2
V: TRBV4-1
CDR3: CASSQGPPGQRYINYGYTF

J: TRBJ2-3
V: TRBV4-1
CDR3: CASSQGPGTSTDTQYF

J: TRBJ2-3
V: TRBV29-1
CDR3: CSVEDWATLATDTQYF

J: TRBJ2-4
V: TRBV7-9
CDR3: CASIPSGGDASKNIQYF

J: TRBJ2-1
V: TRBV13
CDR3: CASSLRIQLAGYNEQFF

J: TRBJ2-7
V: TRBV27
CDR3: CASSSPGRGGSAYEQYF

J: TRBJ1-4
V: TRBV5-6
CDR3: CASSLGAGNREEKLFF

J: TRBJ2-3
V: TRBV7-9
CDR3: CASSLYSRRTDTQYF